This is a list of T cell receptor beta chains from one sample in a study of blood T cell repertoires in COVID-19. Only in-frame clones appear in the TCRdb table, and some are missing; sequencing was by immunoSEQ multiplex PCR. This sample yields fewer than 110,000 clones, of which roughly 85% are seen a single time; less than 2% belongs to the top ten. Sequencing was performed on peripheral blood. The receptors stem from a woman in her seventies with active or convalescent COVID-19. CDR3s include the opening cysteine and the closing phenylalanine or tryptophan.

CDR3: CATSRDRGLYDEQFF
length: 15
V: TRBV15
J: TRBJ2-1

CDR3: CANPPHQRYRYEQYF
length: 15
V: TRBV28
J: TRBJ2-7

CDR3: CATWDSITDTQYF
length: 13
V: TRBV28
J: TRBJ2-3

CDR3: CASSRGPGGTEAFF
length: 14
V: TRBV6-5
J: TRBJ1-1

CDR3: CASSQAGGNTEAFF
length: 14
V: TRBV4-2
J: TRBJ1-1

CDR3: CAISEPDRGQDEQYF
length: 15
V: TRBV10-3
J: TRBJ2-7

CDR3: CASSQDSRGGYTF
length: 13
V: TRBV14
J: TRBJ1-2

CDR3: CASREDRDNSPLHF
length: 14
V: TRBV28
J: TRBJ1-6

CDR3: CASSQETSGRADTQYF
length: 16
V: TRBV4-2
J: TRBJ2-3

CDR3: CASSPSENQPQHF
length: 13
V: TRBV19
J: TRBJ1-5

CDR3: CASSYYRGDANTGELFF
length: 17
V: TRBV6-2/TRBV6-3
J: TRBJ2-2

CDR3: CASSEVDRDRQPQHF
length: 15
V: TRBV2
J: TRBJ1-5

CDR3: CATSDMGTGGRNEQFF
length: 16
V: TRBV24-1
J: TRBJ2-1

CDR3: CAISQQGIGTGELFF
length: 15
V: TRBV10-3
J: TRBJ2-2

CDR3: CASSSGEGANEKLFF
length: 15
V: TRBV5-4
J: TRBJ1-4

CDR3: CASSLRGVNTEAFF
length: 14
V: TRBV7-2
J: TRBJ1-1

CDR3: CASSLRPGQGDSPLHF
length: 16
V: TRBV28
J: TRBJ1-6

CDR3: CASSPRVFGELFF
length: 13
V: TRBV6-5
J: TRBJ2-2

CDR3: CASSVQGLGTEAFF
length: 14
V: TRBV5-1
J: TRBJ1-1

CDR3: CASSFNGGGNEQFF
length: 14
V: TRBV27
J: TRBJ2-1

CDR3: CASSPGRGRDTQYF
length: 14
V: TRBV18
J: TRBJ2-3

CDR3: CASSPTASFYQPQHF
length: 15
V: TRBV18
J: TRBJ1-5

CDR3: CAWSVRLQGRGDNYGYTF
length: 18
V: TRBV30
J: TRBJ1-2

CDR3: CASSQDLLAGGVVGELFF
length: 18
V: TRBV4-1
J: TRBJ2-2

CDR3: CASSKGLHPGELFF
length: 14
V: TRBV6-5
J: TRBJ2-2

CDR3: CASTSTGLSNQPQHF
length: 15
V: TRBV2
J: TRBJ1-5

CDR3: CASSSRGGGGPTSYEQYF
length: 18
V: TRBV7-9
J: TRBJ2-7

CDR3: CASSSGQRGSPLHF
length: 14
V: TRBV6-5
J: TRBJ1-6

CDR3: CASSPIGGGGNTGELFF
length: 17
V: TRBV7-2
J: TRBJ2-2

CDR3: CASSERRQSDTEAFF
length: 15
V: TRBV2
J: TRBJ1-1

CDR3: CASSLTRLPLPNTGELFF
length: 18
V: TRBV28
J: TRBJ2-2

CDR3: CASSYRGLDQYNEQFF
length: 16
V: TRBV6-5
J: TRBJ2-1

CDR3: CASSPLNEKLFF
length: 12
V: TRBV4-1
J: TRBJ1-4

CDR3: CAWSATAGGRGNEQFF
length: 16
V: TRBV30
J: TRBJ2-1

CDR3: CATSDLRAGSHNEQFF
length: 16
V: TRBV24-1
J: TRBJ2-1

CDR3: CASSLGQGVISYEQYF
length: 16
V: TRBV7-6
J: TRBJ2-7

CDR3: CASSYNRDSFYGYTF
length: 15
V: TRBV6-5
J: TRBJ1-2

CDR3: CASREEGADTQYF
length: 13
V: TRBV5-4
J: TRBJ2-3

CDR3: CASSTKSGGTGIGDTQYF
length: 18
V: TRBV19
J: TRBJ2-3

CDR3: CASRREHANTEAFF
length: 14
V: TRBV6-5
J: TRBJ1-1

CDR3: CASSYSRENIQYF
length: 13
V: TRBV6-2/TRBV6-3
J: TRBJ2-4

CDR3: CASSPPVRQGPDTQYF
length: 16
V: TRBV18
J: TRBJ2-3

CDR3: CASSPWSFSNYGYTF
length: 15
V: TRBV7-2
J: TRBJ1-2

CDR3: CASSLTSGQYNEQFF
length: 15
V: TRBV5-6
J: TRBJ2-1

CDR3: CATSVSGDNQPQHF
length: 14
V: TRBV24-1
J: TRBJ1-5

CDR3: CASSFQTPGQYGYTF
length: 15
V: TRBV7-9
J: TRBJ1-2

CDR3: CASSYGGGSYYEQYF
length: 15
V: TRBV6-5
J: TRBJ2-7

CDR3: CASSQSFNEKLFF
length: 13
V: TRBV4-3
J: TRBJ1-4

CDR3: CASSRSGQTPAEQYF
length: 15
V: TRBV11-3
J: TRBJ2-7

CDR3: CASSLLTANYGYTF
length: 14
V: TRBV7-2
J: TRBJ1-2

CDR3: CASDGGLRTGGRGYTF
length: 16
V: TRBV2
J: TRBJ1-2

CDR3: CASSSLQETQYF
length: 12
V: TRBV11-2
J: TRBJ2-5

CDR3: CASSERGTQYF
length: 11
V: TRBV2
J: TRBJ2-5

CDR3: CASSLGTYGGAMKVTF
length: 16
V: TRBV7-2
J: TRBJ1-2